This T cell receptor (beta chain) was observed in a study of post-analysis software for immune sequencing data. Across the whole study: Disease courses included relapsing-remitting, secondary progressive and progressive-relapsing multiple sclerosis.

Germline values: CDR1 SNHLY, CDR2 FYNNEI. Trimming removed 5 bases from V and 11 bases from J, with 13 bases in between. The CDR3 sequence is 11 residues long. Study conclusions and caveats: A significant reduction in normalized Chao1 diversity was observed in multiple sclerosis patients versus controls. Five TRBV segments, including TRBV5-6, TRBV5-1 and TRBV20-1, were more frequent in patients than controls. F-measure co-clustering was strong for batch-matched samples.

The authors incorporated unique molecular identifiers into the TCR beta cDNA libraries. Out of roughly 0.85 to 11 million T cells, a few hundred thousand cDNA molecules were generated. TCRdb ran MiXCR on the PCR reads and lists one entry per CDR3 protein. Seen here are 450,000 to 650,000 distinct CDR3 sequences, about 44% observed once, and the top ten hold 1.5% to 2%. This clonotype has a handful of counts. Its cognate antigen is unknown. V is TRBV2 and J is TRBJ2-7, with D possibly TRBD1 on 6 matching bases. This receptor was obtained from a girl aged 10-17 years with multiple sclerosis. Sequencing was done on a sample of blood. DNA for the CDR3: TGTGCCAGCAGTCAACAGGGTGAAAAGTACTTC. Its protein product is CASSQQGEKYF.